This T cell receptor beta chain is from a study of T cells in Graves' hyperthyroidism and ophthalmopathy. Findings and caveats of the study: Expanded thyroid clonotypes (above 0.001) were mostly also found in blood.

Comments on this clonotype: Its antigen is unknown.

Each 10 ml fresh peripheral blood draw supplied the PBMCs. V was clipped by 2 bases and J by 4 bases; unmatched bases: 7. The CDR3 is made up of 15 amino acids. It was RNA transcripts that yielded the amplified TCR beta CDR3 regions. During a first-round RT-PCR of the TCR CDR3, the HTBI primer set was used. A single record per CDR3 protein comes from TCRdb applying MiXCR to the multiplex PCR reads. The sample lists some 690,000 distinct CDR3 sequences, 15% to 20% occurring once. This receptor was taken from a man in his fifties with Graves' hyperthyroidism. The sequenced material came from blood. This sequence joins TRBV12-3 or TRBV12-4 and TRBJ1-2, with TRBD1 identical over 7 bases. In nucleotides, the CDR3 is TGTGCCAGCAGTTTATGGGCAGGGGGACCCTATGGCTACACCTTC. This codes for CASSLWAGGPYGYTF.